This T cell receptor beta chain emerged from a study of blood T cell repertoires in COVID-19. In the study overall: COVID-19 samples collected from the United States, Italy and Spain covered acute and convalescent phases.

In the authors' methods: Counts of nucleated cells, estimated from reference gene primer amplification, were obtained. The method was immunoSEQ multiplex PCR; TCRdb's version includes in-frame clones alone and lacks a portion of them. V and J calls and clone size are given by that table; D and trimming were obtained from the DNA. The table lists over 90,000 clones, roughly 87% of them singletons, with around 5% in the top ten. Seattle patient enrollment occurred during active infection, with longitudinal follow-up thereafter. The sample was peripheral blood. This clonotype originated in a woman aged 50 to 65 with COVID-19, enrolled during active disease.

CDR3 in DNA: TGTGCCAGCAGCCACAACTCTGGGGCCAACGTCCTGACTTTC. Amino acids: CASSHNSGANVLTF. The J gene is TRBJ2-6, the V gene TRBV3-1 (or the pseudogene TRBV3-2); D not resolved. CDR1 is LGHDT, CDR2 YNNKEL, per germline (reference sequence). The CDR3 consists of 14 residues. V lost 3 bases and J 0 bases, leaving 3 bases between the germline ends.